These T cell receptor beta chains were read from a single sample in a study of T cells in Graves' hyperthyroidism and ophthalmopathy. TCRdb passed the multiplex PCR reads through MiXCR, listing each CDR3 protein once. The sample shows under 300,000 distinct CDR3 sequences, over 12% of them seen only once. Material: blood. The receptors derive from a woman between 45 and 65 years old with Graves' hyperthyroidism that later progressed to Graves' ophthalmopathy. CDR3s include the opening cysteine and the closing phenylalanine or tryptophan. The order of the fields is CDR3 protein, J gene, V gene.

CDR3 protein: CASSPNPSTDTQYF
J gene: TRBJ2-3
V gene: TRBV2

CDR3 protein: CASSQGWDPVGVYNEQFF
J gene: TRBJ2-1
V gene: TRBV3-1

CDR3 protein: CASSLDGSGSKEFF
J gene: TRBJ2-1
V gene: TRBV5-5

CDR3 protein: CSADGTSGTALGTQYF
J gene: TRBJ2-5
V gene: TRBV20-1

CDR3 protein: CASSYQGFDSGANVLTF
J gene: TRBJ2-6
V gene: TRBV6-2/TRBV6-3

CDR3 protein: CSAPKPGMQETQYF
J gene: TRBJ2-5
V gene: TRBV20-1

CDR3 protein: CASSLDGNTIYF
J gene: TRBJ1-3
V gene: TRBV7-9

CDR3 protein: CASSPSRGGEAGVYEQYF
J gene: TRBJ2-7
V gene: TRBV7-4

CDR3 protein: CSAPLRPYNEQFF
J gene: TRBJ2-1
V gene: TRBV20-1

CDR3 protein: CANSLASWKGELFF
J gene: TRBJ2-2
V gene: TRBV7-3

CDR3 protein: CASGGLAGENEQYF
J gene: TRBJ2-7
V gene: TRBV19

CDR3 protein: CASSLRPGLSGPGSYNEQFF
J gene: TRBJ2-1
V gene: TRBV7-9

CDR3 protein: CASSFQGGQPQHF
J gene: TRBJ1-5
V gene: TRBV7-9

CDR3 protein: CASSTHPTSGSYEQYF
J gene: TRBJ2-7
V gene: TRBV9

CDR3 protein: CSARETGKETQYF
J gene: TRBJ2-5
V gene: TRBV20-1

CDR3 protein: CATSNRGTLGEQFF
J gene: TRBJ2-1
V gene: TRBV24-1

CDR3 protein: CASSPLGVRHTGELFF
J gene: TRBJ2-2
V gene: TRBV7-9

CDR3 protein: CASSYQGQFYEQYF
J gene: TRBJ2-7
V gene: TRBV6-5

CDR3 protein: CATSDLQERGLPGKGYTF
J gene: TRBJ1-2
V gene: TRBV24-1

CDR3 protein: CASGPSSEDTEAFF
J gene: TRBJ1-1
V gene: TRBV19

CDR3 protein: CASSIGGQGAFEQYF
J gene: TRBJ2-7
V gene: TRBV7-3

CDR3 protein: CASSLGLFGGKLFF
J gene: TRBJ1-4
V gene: TRBV5-6

CDR3 protein: CAWRSRGRETQYF
J gene: TRBJ2-5
V gene: TRBV30

CDR3 protein: CASSQALAGPSYNEQFF
J gene: TRBJ2-1
V gene: TRBV4-1

CDR3 protein: CASSVAGGSYNEQFF
J gene: TRBJ2-1
V gene: TRBV9

CDR3 protein: CASSGVVYSNSPLHF
J gene: TRBJ1-6
V gene: TRBV6-1

CDR3 protein: CSGDRGSNTEAFF
J gene: TRBJ1-1
V gene: TRBV29-1

CDR3 protein: CASSSSRLDRGPYNEQFF
J gene: TRBJ2-1
V gene: TRBV28

CDR3 protein: CASSLRTGYDSPLHF
J gene: TRBJ1-6
V gene: TRBV5-1

CDR3 protein: CAIRMTGTGDEQYF
J gene: TRBJ2-7
V gene: TRBV10-3

CDR3 protein: CASRTGASTDTQYF
J gene: TRBJ2-3
V gene: TRBV28

CDR3 protein: CASSPPRAPRISTDTQYF
J gene: TRBJ2-3
V gene: TRBV28

CDR3 protein: CASSGSRTSGYNEQFF
J gene: TRBJ2-1
V gene: TRBV5-8

CDR3 protein: CASSQGLGSYEQYF
J gene: TRBJ2-7
V gene: TRBV3-1

CDR3 protein: CSARPRKNNSPLHF
J gene: TRBJ1-6
V gene: TRBV20-1

CDR3 protein: CASSPTAERLGAFF
J gene: TRBJ1-1
V gene: TRBV4-1

CDR3 protein: CSARPGASAGGYTF
J gene: TRBJ1-2
V gene: TRBV20-1

CDR3 protein: CASSPRGGGDEQYF
J gene: TRBJ2-7
V gene: TRBV2

CDR3 protein: CASSFGGYGSPLHF
J gene: TRBJ1-6
V gene: TRBV12-3/TRBV12-4

CDR3 protein: CASSPIGRWGRETQYF
J gene: TRBJ2-5
V gene: TRBV11-2

CDR3 protein: CASSVVQGAGELFF
J gene: TRBJ2-2
V gene: TRBV9

CDR3 protein: CASSFFGTANTGELFF
J gene: TRBJ2-2
V gene: TRBV11-2

CDR3 protein: CASSPEGSEPQHF
J gene: TRBJ1-5
V gene: TRBV6-4